The 3 T cell receptor beta chains below were found in one sample sequenced in a study of T cell repertoires in cytomegalovirus infection. TCRdb processed the reads anew with MiXCR; each CDR3 protein has one entry. The sample consists of 170,000 or so distinct CDR3 sequences, under 15% of them appearing once. Sequenced material: PBMCs. All receptors come from a human donor in good health (CMV status not recorded). Some clones in this sample may be carry-over from other donors' samples.

CDR3 coding DNA: TGTGCCAGCAGCCGACTAGCGGGGGGGAATTGGGAGACCCAGTACTTC. Translating it yields CASSRLAGGNWETQYF. The chain employs TRBV14 and TRBJ2-5; 14 bases line up with TRBD2. J lost 5 bases, V lost 4 bases, and 6 bases had no gene match. The CDR3 spans 16 residues. CDR1 is SGHDN, CDR2 FVKESK, per germline.

The genes are TRBV25-1 and TRBJ1-2; D perhaps matches TRBD1 (6 bases). This CDR3 contains 15 residues. Germline V gives CDR1 MGHDK, CDR2 SYGVNS. V lost 4 bases and J 4 bases, leaving 16 bases between the germline ends. CDR3 DNA: TGTGCCAGCAGTGGCGCAGGGGTCATCGGCTATGGCTACACCTTC. It yields the protein CASSGAGVIGYGYTF.

This clonotype was detected only once. The gene calls are TRBV6-8 and TRBJ1-1, with D perhaps TRBD1 (6 bases). Trimming shortened V by 2 bases and J by 5 bases, and 12 bases separated the two germline ends. CDR3 length: 14 residues. Germline V gene sequence: CDR1 MNHGY, CDR2 SAAAGT. DNA of the CDR3: TGTGCCAGCAGTTACCCGGGGGCGAGAACTGAAGCTTTCTTT. Amino acids: CASSYPGARTEAFF.